Each of the 24 T cell receptor beta chains below was sequenced from the same sample in a study of beta chain features in type 1 diabetes. Reverse transcribing all isolated RNA meant expressed TCRB transcripts were sequenced. Assay: immunoSEQ multiplex PCR; the TCRdb copy retains only in-frame clones and omits some. The data show around 200,000 clones, more than 10% seen once. Sequencing was carried out using central memory CD4+ T cells from blood. These receptors were collected from a young woman in good health.

The table lists this clone with a few counts. The chain couples TRBV25-1 to TRBJ2-7; TRBD1 matches at 8 bases. The germline V gene has CDR1 MGHDK and CDR2 SYGVNS. V shed 8 bases and J 3 bases; nucleotides not matched to a gene: 6. The CDR3 is 13 amino acids. The DNA of the CDR3 is TGTGCCAGCCGTCGGGACAGGTACTACGAGCAGTACTTC. Its protein is CASRRDRYYEQYF.

This clone was counted a few times. The chain is built from TRBV29-1 and TRBJ2-5, with TRBD2 matching 12 bases. The V segment lost 4 bases and the J segment 5 bases; nucleotides outside the gene matches: 11. CDR3 length equals 16 residues. CDR1 is SQVTM, CDR2 ANQGSEA, per germline. CDR3 bases: TGCAGCGTTGGGGCTTCTAGCGGGAGGGCCGGGGAGACCCAGTACTTC. Residues: CSVGASSGRAGETQYF.

This rearrangement joins TRBV7-9 to TRBJ1-1; possibly TRBD1 for D (5 bases). Trimming took 1 base from V and 5 from J, leaving 14 bases between them. The CDR3 consists of 15 residues. Germline values: CDR1 SEHNR, CDR2 FQNEAQ (reference sequence). CDR3 sequence reads: CASSLVGADRTEAFF. CDR3 coding DNA: TGTGCCAGCAGCTTAGTAGGGGCCGACCGGACTGAAGCTTTCTTT.

This sequence joins TRBV29-1 and TRBJ1-1; D gene unclear. V was pared by 6 bases and J by 0 bases, with 8 bases between. The length of the CDR3 is 12 residues. Germline lookup yields CDR1 SQVTM and CDR2 ANQGSEA. The CDR3 DNA reads TGCAGCGTCAGCCAGGTGAACACTGAAGCTTTCTTT. Amino acids: CSVSQVNTEAFF. The full variable domain, completed using reference TRBV29-1 and TRBJ1-1, is SAVISQKPSRDICQRGTSLTIQCQVDSQVTMMFWYRQQPGQSLTLIATANQGSEATYESGFVIDKFPISRPNLTFSTLTVSNMSPEDSSIYLCSVSQVNTEAFFGQGTRLTVV.

In its sample, this clone was seen many times. The V gene is TRBV7-9, the J gene TRBJ1-3; 8 nucleotides line up with TRBD1. This CDR3 has 14 residues. Trimming at V came to 5 bases and at J to 4 bases, leaving 4 bases not matched to a gene. CDR1 is SEHNR and CDR2 is FQNEAQ in the germline V gene (reference sequence). The CDR3 bases are TGTGCCAGCAGCCACCGGGACAGGGGAAACACCATATATTTT. Translation gives CASSHRDRGNTIYF. The full variable domain, with the rest looked up from reference TRBV7-9 and TRBJ1-3, is DTGVSQNPRHKITKRGQNVTFRCDPISEHNRLYWYRQTLGQGPEFLTYFQNEAQLEKSRLLSDRFSAERPKGSFSTLEIQRTEQGDSAMYLCASSHRDRGNTIYFGEGSWLTVV.

The J gene is TRBJ2-7, the V gene TRBV4-1; possibly TRBD1 for D (5 bases). Between the trimmed V and J ends, which lost 0 bases and 2 bases, there was a span of 11 bases. The CDR3 consists of 15 residues. Germline CDR1 reads MGHRA; CDR2 reads YSYEKL. The CDR3 bases are TGCGCCAGCAGCCAAGATCCCCAGGGCACCTACGAGCAGTACTTC. Translating it yields CASSQDPQGTYEQYF.

The CDR3 protein is CASSLARQGEGYTF. The DNA of the CDR3 is TGTGCCAGCAGCTTAGCACGACAGGGTGAAGGCTACACCTTC. J is TRBJ1-2 and V is TRBV7-2; 7 bases match TRBD1. This CDR3 has 14 residues. Trimming cost V 0 bases and J 8 bases; bases outside gene matches: 6. Per germline, CDR1 SGHTA and CDR2 FQGNSA.

The chain recombines TRBV20-1 with TRBJ2-7; TRBD2 is a possible D gene (5 bases). Trimming removed 5 bases at V and 7 bases at J, with 9 bases between. The germline gives CDR1 DFQATT, CDR2 SNEGSKA (reference sequence). This CDR3 has 10 amino acids. CDR3 in DNA: TGCAGTGCTGTAAGGAGGGAGCAGTACTTC. The encoded protein is CSAVRREQYF.

The chain joins TRBV7-9 to TRBJ2-7; D remains ambiguous. The CDR3 loop spans 12 amino acids. CDR1 and CDR2 (germline): SEHNR, FQNEAQ (reference sequence). V lost 5 bases to trimming and J lost 5 bases, with 10 bases between them. The CDR3 spells CASSRIVDEQYF. CDR3 bases: TGTGCCAGCAGCCGAATAGTGGACGAGCAGTACTTC.

The chain carries TRBV2 and TRBJ2-7; possible D gene TRBD2, 5 bases. Trimming cost V 7 bases and J 2 bases, with 12 bases left between them. The CDR3 loop spans 13 amino acids. The germline gives CDR1 SNHLY, CDR2 FYNNEI. This chain's CDR3 is CASIPDGTYEQYF. CDR3 sequence (DNA): TGTGCCAGCATCCCGGACGGGACCTACGAGCAGTACTTC.

CDR3 sequence reads: CASSLGDRRTDTQYF. The CDR3 DNA is TGTGCCAGCAGCTTAGGGGACAGGCGCACAGATACGCAGTATTTT. The chain has TRBV7-8 and TRBJ2-3; 8 bases match TRBD1. Germline loops: CDR1 SGHVS, CDR2 FQNEAQ. The V segment lost 1 base and the J segment 1 base; nucleotides outside the gene matches: 1. This CDR3 has 15 residues.

This clone showed up just a few times. This chain connects TRBV7-2 to TRBJ1-1; D not resolved. In germline, CDR1 is SGHTA, CDR2 FQGNSA. The V end was cut by 5 bases, the J end by 3 bases, with 7 bases between. This CDR3 comprises 12 residues. CDR3: CASSLGYTEAFF. The DNA of the CDR3 is TGTGCCAGCAGCCTCGGGTACACTGAAGCTTTCTTT.

Only a few counts were recorded for this clone. The V gene is TRBV30, the J gene TRBJ2-3; TRBD2 aligns across 10 bases. Germline V gene data show CDR1 as GTSNPN and CDR2 as SVGIG (reference sequence). This CDR3 is 17 amino acids long. The V and J ends lost 0 bases and 0 bases, in that order; junction bases with no gene match: 6. In DNA form, the CDR3 reads TGTGCCTGGAGTGTACGGGGGACTAGCGCTAGCACAGATACGCAGTATTTT. It encodes CAWSVRGTSASTDTQYF.

V is TRBV28 and J is TRBJ2-7; 9 positions match TRBD1. The CDR3 totals 15 residues. Germline CDR1 is MDHEN and CDR2 is SYDVKM. The J segment lost 6 bases and the V segment lost 2 bases, leaving 8 bases of the junction unmatched. This CDR3 reads CASSLIGDRGAEQYF. For the CDR3, the DNA is TGTGCCAGCAGTTTAATAGGCGACAGGGGGGCCGAGCAGTACTTC.

The V call is TRBV27, the J call TRBJ2-6; D is perhaps TRBD2 (5 bases). Germline CDR1 and CDR2: MNHEY and SMNVEV (reference sequence). V was pared by 3 bases and J by 0 bases, with 9 bases between. CDR3 length: 16 amino acids. The CDR3 reads CASSLYGDSGANVLTF. CDR3 in DNA: TGTGCCAGCAGTTTGTACGGGGACTCTGGGGCCAACGTCCTGACTTTC.

This clone was observed a handful of times. The chain uses TRBV25-1 and TRBJ1-1; TRBD1 might be the D (6 bases). Germline CDR1 MGHDK, CDR2 SYGVNS. This CDR3 has 15 residues. V lost 6 bases to trimming and J lost 6 bases, with 20 bases between them. CDR3 in amino acids: CASRHTNGRGSEAFF. CDR3 in DNA: TGTGCCAGCAGACACACAAACGGCAGGGGATCTGAAGCTTTCTTT. The whole variable domain, filled in from reference TRBV25-1 and TRBJ1-1, reads EADIYQTPRYLVIGTGKKITLECSQTMGHDKMYWYQQDPGMELHLIHYSYGVNSTEKGDLSSESTVSRIRTEHFPLTLESARPSHTSQYLCASRHTNGRGSEAFFGQGTRLTVV.

This rearrangement joins TRBV2 to TRBJ1-2, with a tentative D call TRBD1 (6 bases). V lost 8 bases, J lost 4 bases, and 14 bases lay in between. The CDR3 sequence is 13 residues long. CDR1 SNHLY and CDR2 FYNNEI come from the germline V gene. The CDR3 DNA reads as TGTGCCAGCCTCCGGGACACGGTCTATGGCTACACCTTC. It yields the protein CASLRDTVYGYTF.

The V call is TRBV5-4, the J call TRBJ2-7; 7 bases agree with TRBD2. The CDR3 spans 15 residues. Germline trimming cut 2 bases from V and 1 base from J; bases unmatched to any gene: 6. The germline V gene encodes CDR1 SGHNT and CDR2 YYREEE (reference sequence). This chain's CDR3 is CASSFSQAGSYEQYF. The CDR3 nucleotides read TGTGCCAGCAGCTTTTCCCAAGCGGGGTCCTACGAGCAGTACTTC.

The J gene is TRBJ1-4, the V gene TRBV2; 8 nucleotides line up with TRBD1. Germline V gene sequence: CDR1 SNHLY, CDR2 FYNNEI. The CDR3 has 12 amino acids. The J segment lost 11 bases and the V segment lost 6 bases, leaving 5 bases of the junction unmatched. The CDR3 sequence is CASSPGQAKLFF. DNA for the CDR3: TGTGCCAGCAGCCCGGGACAGGCCAAACTGTTTTTT.

The CDR3 region is CAWSAGTGLTDTQYF. The CDR3 DNA reads as TGTGCCTGGAGTGCCGGGACAGGGCTCACAGATACGCAGTATTTT. This chain links TRBV30 with TRBJ2-3; 9 positions match TRBD1. With 1 base clipped from V and 2 bases from J, the junction kept 4 bases outside the gene matches. The CDR3 sequence is 15 residues long. CDR1 and CDR2 (germline): GTSNPN, SVGIG (reference sequence).

There are a few counts of this clone. The chain recombines TRBV15 with TRBJ2-1, with 15 nucleotides matching TRBD2. Trimming removed 2 bases from V and 0 bases from J; junction bases left unmatched: 8. The CDR3 loop spans 20 amino acids. Germline V CDR1 and CDR2: LNHNV, YYDKDF (reference sequence). This CDR3 is CATSRTGLAGGIGSYNEQFF. CDR3 DNA sequence: TGTGCCACCAGCAGAACCGGACTAGCGGGAGGGATAGGCTCCTACAATGAGCAGTTCTTC.

This clone was seen more than once but under ten times. V usage is TRBV9 and J usage is TRBJ1-3; 7 bases are shared with TRBD1. J lost 0 bases, V lost 4 bases, and 10 bases had no gene match. CDR3 length equals 17 residues. The germline gives CDR1 SGDLS, CDR2 YYNGEE. The CDR3 loop reads CASSPWDRRLSGNTIYF. The CDR3 DNA reads as TGTGCCAGCAGCCCGTGGGACAGACGCCTCTCTGGAAACACCATATATTTT. Drawing the rest from reference TRBV9 and TRBJ1-3, the complete variable domain is DSGVTQTPKHLITATGQRVTLRCSPRSGDLSVYWYQQSLDQGLQFLIQYYNGEERAKGNILERFSAQQFPDLHSELNLSSLELGDSALYFCASSPWDRRLSGNTIYFGEGSWLTVV.

Only a few counts were recorded for this clone. The V gene is TRBV6-5, the J gene TRBJ2-4; 7 bases fit TRBD2. The germline V gene encodes CDR1 MNHEY and CDR2 SVGAGI. The CDR3 is made up of 15 amino acids. With 6 bases clipped from V and 6 bases from J, the junction kept 11 bases outside the gene matches. CDR3 in amino acids: CASSYNPGRVNIQYF. The CDR3 DNA reads as TGTGCCAGCAGCTACAACCCAGGGAGGGTAAACATTCAGTACTTC.

This clone was observed many times. The chain has TRBV5-1 and TRBJ2-5; D may be TRBD1 (5 bases). The V gene's germline CDR1 is SGHRS and CDR2 YFSETQ. V was shortened by 0 bases and J by 4 bases, with 10 bases between the two germline ends. The CDR3 covers 14 residues. In DNA, the CDR3 is TGCGCCAGCAGCTTGGAGGGGAATGGAGAGACCCAGTACTTC. Protein product: CASSLEGNGETQYF.